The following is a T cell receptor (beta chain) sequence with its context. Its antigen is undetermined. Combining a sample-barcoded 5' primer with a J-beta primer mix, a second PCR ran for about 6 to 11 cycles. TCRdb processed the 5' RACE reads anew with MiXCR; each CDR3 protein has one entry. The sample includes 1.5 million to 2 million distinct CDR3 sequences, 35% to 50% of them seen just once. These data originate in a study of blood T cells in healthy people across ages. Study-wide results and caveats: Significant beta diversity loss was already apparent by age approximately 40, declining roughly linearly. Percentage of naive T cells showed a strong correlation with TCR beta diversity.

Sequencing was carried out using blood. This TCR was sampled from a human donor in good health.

The CDR3 sequence: CASSSSMGNAEAFF. DNA for the CDR3: TGTGCCAGCAGCTCATCGATGGGTAATGCTGAAGCTTTCTTT. The gene calls are TRBV7-9 and TRBJ1-1; D ambiguous. This CDR3 has 14 residues. Looked up from germline, CDR1 is SEHNR and CDR2 is FQNEAQ (reference sequence). Between the trimmed V and J ends, which lost 4 bases and 6 bases, there was a span of 15 bases. The entire variable domain, with the rest obtained from reference TRBV7-9 and TRBJ1-1, is as follows: DTGVSQNPRHKITKRGQNVTFRCDPISEHNRLYWYRQTLGQGPEFLTYFQNEAQLEKSRLLSDRFSAERPKGSFSTLEIQRTEQGDSAMYLCASSSSMGNAEAFFGQGTRLTVV.